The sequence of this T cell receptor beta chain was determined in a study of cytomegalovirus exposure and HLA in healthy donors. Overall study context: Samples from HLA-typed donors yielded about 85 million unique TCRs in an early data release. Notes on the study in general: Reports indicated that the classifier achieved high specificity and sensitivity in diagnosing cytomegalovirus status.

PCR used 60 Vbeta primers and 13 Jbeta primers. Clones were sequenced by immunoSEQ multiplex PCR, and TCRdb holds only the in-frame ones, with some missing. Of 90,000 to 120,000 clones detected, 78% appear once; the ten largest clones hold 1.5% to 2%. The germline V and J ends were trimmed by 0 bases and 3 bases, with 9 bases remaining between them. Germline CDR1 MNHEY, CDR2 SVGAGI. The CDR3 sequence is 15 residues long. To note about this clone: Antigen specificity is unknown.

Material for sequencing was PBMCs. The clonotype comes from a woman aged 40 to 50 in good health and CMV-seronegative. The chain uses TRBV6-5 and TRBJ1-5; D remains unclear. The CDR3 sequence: CASSYSYSPNQPQHF. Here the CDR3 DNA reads TGTGCCAGCAGTTACTCGTACAGTCCCAATCAGCCCCAGCATTTT.